This T cell receptor beta chain emerged from a study of cytomegalovirus exposure and HLA in healthy donors. Vbeta (60) and Jbeta (13) primers were used in the PCR. Under the authors' procedure: In a later analysis, about 11 million of tens of millions of unique beta chains occurred in at least two donors. The protocol was immunoSEQ multiplex PCR, while the TCRdb copy is restricted to in-frame clones and leaves out a portion. The DNA gave D and trimming, while V, J and clone size come from that table. The repertoire holds about 100,000 clones, with 65% to 75% as singletons. Points from the study as a whole: A few V segments could not be told apart, such as TRBV6-2 and TRBV6-3, and were left out. Most TCR sequences were rare, but some public TCRs occurred in many donors. A later analysis showed TCR association rates differing by HLA locus, peaking at DRB1 and lowest at HLA-C.

The V end was cut by 2 bases, the J end by 3 bases, with 7 bases between. The length of the CDR3 is 13 residues. Germline CDR1 is LNHDA and CDR2 is SQIVND (reference sequence). Points on this clone: Its antigen is unknown.

The source of this sequence is a woman in her thirties or forties in good health and CMV-seronegative. What was sequenced was PBMCs. The chain is built from TRBV19 and TRBJ1-1; maybe TRBD1 (6 bases). The CDR3 DNA follows: TGTGCCAGTAGTATAAGACAGGACACTGAAGCTTTCTTT. Amino acid sequence: CASSIRQDTEAFF.